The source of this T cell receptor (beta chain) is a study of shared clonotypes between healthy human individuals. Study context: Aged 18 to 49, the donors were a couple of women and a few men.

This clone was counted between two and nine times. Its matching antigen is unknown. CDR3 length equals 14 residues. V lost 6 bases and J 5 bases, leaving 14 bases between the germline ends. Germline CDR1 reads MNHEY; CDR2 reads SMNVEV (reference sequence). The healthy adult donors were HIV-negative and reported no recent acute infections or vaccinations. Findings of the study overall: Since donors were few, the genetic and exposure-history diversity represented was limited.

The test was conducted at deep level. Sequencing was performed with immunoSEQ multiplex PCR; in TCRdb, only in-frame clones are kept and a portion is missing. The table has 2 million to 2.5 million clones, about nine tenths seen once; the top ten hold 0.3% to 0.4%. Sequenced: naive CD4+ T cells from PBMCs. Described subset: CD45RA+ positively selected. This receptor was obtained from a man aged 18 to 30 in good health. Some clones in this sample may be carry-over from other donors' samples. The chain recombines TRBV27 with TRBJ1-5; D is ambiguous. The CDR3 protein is CASSLGRPHQPQHF. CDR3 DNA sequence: TGTGCCAGCAGCTTAGGGCGACCCCATCAGCCCCAGCATTTT.